This TCR beta chain derives from a study of T-cell reconstitution after alpha-beta-depleted transplantation in children. Regarding the study as a whole: Surviving recipient T cells and thymic progenitors produced the high day-60 TCRbeta diversity seen in some patients. Expanded graft clones numbering several hundred reportedly gave rise to alpha-beta T cells about two months after transplant. Newly generated T cells supplied most T-cell counts and diversity one year post-transplant.

Preparation of the TCRbeta library was carried out with unique molecular identifiers. TCRdb used MiXCR to reprocess the PCR reads, holding one entry per CDR3 protein. There are roughly 500,000 distinct CDR3 sequences in the sample; over 9.5% occur only once, and 2% to 2.5% lies in the top ten. About this clonotype: Its specificity is not known.

The V gene end was trimmed by 8 bases and the J gene end by 9 bases; junction bases not matched to a gene: 12. The germline CDR1 and CDR2 sequences are LGHDT and YNNKEL (reference sequence). CDR3 length: 14 amino acids. The clonotype was recovered from a child aged 2 to 10 with inherited bone marrow failure, due to receive a stem cell transplant. The chain carries TRBV3-1 and TRBJ2-3; 9 bases map to TRBD2. Sample: PBMCs, taken before TCRalphabeta/CD19-depleted stem cell transplant. CDR3 protein: CASESRREGGTQYF. CDR3 sequence (DNA): TGTGCCAGCGAATCTCGGCGGGAGGGGGGGACGCAGTATTTT.